Included here is one TCR beta chain sequence, with context. The antigen is unknown. These data originate in a study of shared clonotypes between healthy human individuals. The test was conducted at deep level. Sequenced by immunoSEQ multiplex PCR; TCRdb stores in-frame clones only, minus some. The sample records about 680,000 clones, approximately 79% being singletons. CD4+ cells yielded CD45RA+ naive and CD45RA-negative memory subsets. Findings of the study overall: A generally larger estimated richness was seen in naive subsets than in memory subsets. Clonotype sharing across several donors was observed for about 5.5% of naive CD4 clonotypes.

Germline V gene data show CDR1 as KGHSH and CDR2 as LQKENI. The V gene end was trimmed by 6 bases and the J gene end by 4 bases; junction bases not matched to a gene: 6. The CDR3 spans 14 residues. The sample was memory CD4+ T cells sorted from blood. The subset here: CD45RA-negative fraction. The source of this sequence is a woman aged 30 to 39 in good health. V is TRBV18 and J is TRBJ2-3, with 8 bases aligning to TRBD1. The CDR3 sequence is CASSLRGQADTQYF. The CDR3 region has the DNA TGTGCCAGCTCCCTCAGGGGGCAGGCAGATACGCAGTATTTT.